A single sample is the source of the 30 T cell receptor beta chains below, sequenced in a study of identical twins. Using its own MiXCR run on the 5' RACE reads, TCRdb lists one record per CDR3 protein. Among about 210,000 distinct CDR3 sequences listed, about a tenth were seen once. The sample was memory (CD45RO+) T cells sorted from blood. The receptor source for this set is a woman younger than 35 in good health.

This clonotype occurred many times. The gene calls are TRBV5-1 and TRBJ2-2; D might be TRBD1 (5 bases). This CDR3 has 15 amino acids. Between the trimmed V and J ends, which lost 2 bases and 2 bases, there was a span of 10 bases. CDR1 is SGHRS, CDR2 YFSETQ, per germline. The chain's CDR3 is CASSFQGANTGELFF. Written as DNA, the CDR3 is TGCGCCAGCAGCTTTCAGGGTGCAAACACCGGGGAGCTGTTTTTT.

This clonotype showed up many times. The V and J genes are TRBV7-9 and TRBJ2-7; D might be TRBD1 or TRBD2, each matching 6 bases. Between the trimmed V and J ends, which lost 5 bases and 6 bases, there was a span of 26 bases. CDR3 length: 17 amino acids. Per germline, CDR1 SEHNR and CDR2 FQNEAQ (reference sequence). The CDR3 sequence is CASSPIGGRGALSEQYF. For the CDR3, the DNA is TGTGCCAGCAGCCCCATCGGCGGAAGGGGGGCCCTTTCCGAGCAGTACTTC.

This clonotype was seen at least ten times. The chain recombines TRBV5-8 with TRBJ1-5; D perhaps matches TRBD1 (6 bases). Trimming stripped 4 bases from V and 3 bases from J, with 14 bases between. The CDR3 covers 15 residues. Germline-derived CDR1 and CDR2 are SGHTS and YDEGEE. The CDR3 loop reads CASSQGLGANQPQHF. The CDR3 DNA follows: TGTGCCAGCAGCCAGGGATTGGGGGCCAATCAGCCCCAGCATTTT. The full variable domain, its missing parts supplied by reference TRBV5-8 and TRBJ1-5, is EAGVTQSPTHLIKTRGQQATLRCSPISGHTSVYWYQQALGLGLQFLLWYDEGEERNRGNFPPRFSGRQFPNYSSELNVNALELEDSALYLCASSQGLGANQPQHFGDGTRLSIL.

This clonotype has a count of ten or more. The J gene is TRBJ1-1, the V gene TRBV20-1, with unresolved D. V was shortened by 6 bases and J by 0 bases, with 17 bases between the two germline ends. Per germline, CDR1 DFQATT and CDR2 SNEGSKA (reference sequence). The CDR3 is 15 amino acids. The CDR3 DNA follows: TGCAGTGCCACCGACAAGGCGTCTCTGAACACTGAAGCTTTCTTT. This codes for CSATDKASLNTEAFF.

The DNA of the CDR3 is TGTGCCAGCAGTGAACAGGGGAGTTACTATGGCTACACCTTC. This encodes CASSEQGSYYGYTF. The J gene is TRBJ1-2, the V gene TRBV6-1; tentative D call: TRBD1 (6 bases). The CDR3 has 14 amino acids. The germline V gene has CDR1 MNHNS and CDR2 SASEGT. The ends were cut back, 2 bases at V and 3 bases at J, with 10 bases in the middle.

This clonotype was recorded at least ten times. The chain employs TRBV20-1 and TRBJ1-1, with D possibly matching TRBD1 (6 bases). CDR3 size: 15 residues. Trimming took 5 bases from V and 0 from J, leaving 16 bases between them. In germline, CDR1 is DFQATT, CDR2 SNEGSKA (reference sequence). The CDR3 nucleotides read TGCAGTGCTCGGGACAAAATTCGCATGAACACTGAAGCTTTCTTT. Amino acid sequence: CSARDKIRMNTEAFF.

The sample holds a few counts of this clonotype. The DNA of the CDR3 is TGTGCCACCAGCAGAGATTTGTATACGCAGTATTTT. Its translation: CATSRDLYTQYF. This chain links TRBV15 with TRBJ2-3; no clear D gene. Trimming pared 0 bases from V and 7 bases from J, leaving 5 bases between. CDR3 length equals 12 residues. Germline-derived CDR1 and CDR2 are LNHNV and YYDKDF (reference sequence). Drawing the rest from reference TRBV15 and TRBJ2-3, the complete variable domain is DAMVIQNPRYQVTQFGKPVTLSCSQTLNHNVMYWYQQKSSQAPKLLFHYYDKDFNNEADTPDNFQSRRPNTSFCFLDIRSPGLGDTAMYLCATSRDLYTQYFGPGTRLTVL.

This clonotype has more than one count but fewer than ten. The V and J genes are TRBV10-3 and TRBJ1-1, with D perhaps TRBD1 (5 bases). The germline gives CDR1 ENHRY, CDR2 SYGVKD. This CDR3 contains 12 residues. V gave up 6 bases and J gave up 6 bases, with 11 bases separating them. The CDR3 nucleotides read TGTGCCATCAGGATGGGGGATGCTGAAGCTTTCTTT. It codes for CAIRMGDAEAFF.

In this sample, this clonotype turned up a few times. The junction departs from germline at one end; a sequencing error may be responsible. The chain carries TRBV7-9 and TRBJ1-1, with D uncertain. Germline V gives CDR1 SEHNR, CDR2 FQNEAQ (reference sequence). The CDR3 is made up of 14 amino acids. CDR3 nucleotides: TGTGCCAGCCAAAATGTCGGCCCGGCGCCTGAGGCTTTCTTT. The encoded protein is CASQNVGPAPEAFF. Filled out from reference TRBV7-9 and TRBJ1-1, the complete variable domain reads DTGVSQNPRHKITKRGQNVTFRCDPISEHNRLYWYRQTLGQGPEFLTYFQNEAQLEKSRLLSDRFSAERPKGSFSTLEIQRTEQGDSAMYLCASQNVGPAPEAFFGQGTRLTVV.

The rearrangement links TRBV3-1 to TRBJ1-6; D might be TRBD1 (6 bases). This CDR3 region has 12 residues. Between the trimmed V and J ends, which lost 3 bases and 10 bases, there was a span of 7 bases. CDR1 and CDR2 from the germline V gene are LGHDT and YNNKEL (reference sequence). CDR3 region: CASSHRGSPLHF. The CDR3, as DNA: TGTGCCAGCAGCCACAGGGGATCACCCCTCCACTTT.

This clonotype was found many times. This chain connects TRBV20-1 to TRBJ2-1; the D gene is possibly TRBD1 (6 bases). V lost 2 bases and J 7 bases, leaving 12 bases between the germline ends. Germline CDR1 and CDR2: DFQATT and SNEGSKA (reference sequence). The CDR3 totals 13 residues. CDR3 sequence reads: CSARLGATNEQFF. CDR3 sequence (DNA): TGCAGTGCTAGATTGGGGGCAACAAATGAGCAGTTCTTC.

This clonotype was observed many times. V and J are TRBV5-1 and TRBJ2-1; the D call may be TRBD1 or TRBD2 (5 bases each). Germline CDR1 and CDR2: SGHRS and YFSETQ. The V and J ends lost 0 bases and 7 bases respectively, with 11 bases between them. CDR3 length equals 14 residues. CDR3 protein: CASSLGGRNNEQFF. CDR3 coding DNA: TGCGCCAGCAGCTTGGGGGGGAGAAATAATGAGCAGTTCTTC.

This clonotype was observed a few times. The chain joins TRBV3-1 to TRBJ2-5; tentative D call: TRBD2 (6 bases). The V gene's germline CDR1 is LGHDT and CDR2 YNNKEL (reference sequence). V lost 3 bases to trimming and J lost 5 bases, with 10 bases between them. The CDR3 spans 13 residues. The CDR3 sequence is CASSHWGRETQYF. The CDR3 DNA reads TGTGCCAGCAGCCATTGGGGGAGGGAGACCCAGTACTTC.

This clonotype appeared a few times. The chain employs TRBV5-1 and TRBJ1-1, with D perhaps matching TRBD1 (5 bases). Trimming took off 1 base at V and 4 bases at J, with 11 bases between the two ends. Germline V gene data show CDR1 as SGHRS and CDR2 as YFSETQ. The CDR3 covers 14 residues. The chain's CDR3 is CASSLQGWGTEAFF. The CDR3 nucleotides are TGCGCCAGCAGCTTGCAGGGATGGGGCACTGAAGCTTTCTTT.

This clonotype was seen many times. For the CDR3, the DNA is TGTGCCAGCAGTGTTTTGACTAGCCTCCTTAATGAGCAGTTCTTC. Protein sequence: CASSVLTSLLNEQFF. The chain carries TRBV2 and TRBJ2-1, with 7 bases identical to TRBD2. Per the germline V gene, CDR1 is SNHLY and CDR2 is FYNNEI. The CDR3 runs to 15 residues. V lost 4 bases and J lost 7; bases outside the gene matches: 10.

This clonotype has more than one count but fewer than ten. The chain couples TRBV20-1 to TRBJ2-1, with 9 positions matching TRBD2. Germline values: CDR1 DFQATT, CDR2 SNEGSKA (reference sequence). Germline trimming cut 1 base from V and 4 bases from J; bases unmatched to any gene: 5. This CDR3 is 15 amino acids long. CDR3 amino acids: CSARAHTSGYNEQFF. The CDR3 DNA sequence: TGCAGTGCTAGAGCTCATACTAGCGGGTACAATGAGCAGTTCTTC.

This clonotype was detected only a few times. This chain connects TRBV3-1 to TRBJ1-3; D possibly corresponds to TRBD1 (5 bases). The germline gives CDR1 LGHDT, CDR2 YNNKEL (reference sequence). This CDR3 comprises 15 residues. Between the trimmed V and J ends, which lost 1 base and 7 bases, there was a span of 14 bases. As DNA, the CDR3 is TGTGCCAGCAGCCAAGGATTGTTAGAGGGGAACACCATATATTTT. Protein sequence: CASSQGLLEGNTIYF.

In this sample, this clonotype turned up many times. The chain links TRBV12-3 or TRBV12-4 to TRBJ2-7, with D unresolved. V was cut by 3 bases and J by 3 bases, with 3 bases left in between. The CDR3 extends over 11 amino acids. The CDR3 bases are TGTGCCAGCAGTTTTTACTACGAGCAGTACTTC. This sequence encodes CASSFYYEQYF.

This clonotype was counted only a few times. This chain connects TRBV5-1 to TRBJ1-2; D remains ambiguous. The ends were cut back, 0 bases at V and 0 bases at J, with 12 bases in the middle. The CDR3 contains 16 residues. Germline-derived CDR1 and CDR2 are SGHRS and YFSETQ. CDR3 region: CASSLAVGRANYGYTF. As DNA, the CDR3 is TGCGCCAGCAGCTTGGCCGTCGGACGGGCTAACTATGGCTACACCTTC.

The chain couples TRBV6-2 or TRBV6-3 to TRBJ2-3; tentatively, D is TRBD1 or TRBD2 (7 bases each). The CDR3 runs 14 residues. V was cut by 4 bases and J by 3 bases, with 11 bases left in between. Looked up from germline, CDR1 is MNHEY and CDR2 is SVGEGT. The CDR3 region is CASSSRGGTDTQYF. CDR3 coding DNA: TGTGCCAGCAGTTCCAGGGGGGGGACAGATACGCAGTATTTT.

This clonotype was counted at least ten times. The rearrangement links TRBV15 to TRBJ1-2; D perhaps matches TRBD1 (5 bases). V lost 5 bases and J 6 bases, leaving 16 bases between the germline ends. The CDR3 contains 14 residues. CDR1 and CDR2 (germline): LNHNV, YYDKDF (reference sequence). This chain's CDR3 is CATSWGGGHNGYTF. CDR3 in DNA: TGTGCCACCAGCTGGGGAGGAGGACACAATGGCTACACCTTC.

This clonotype was recorded at least ten times. J is TRBJ1-2 and V is TRBV29-1; TRBD1 is a possible D gene (6 bases). V was clipped by 7 bases and J by 5 bases, with 17 bases between them. CDR1 SQVTM and CDR2 ANQGSEA come from the germline V gene. CDR3 size: 13 residues. The CDR3 nucleotides are TGCAGCGGCGATTCCGAGGGGACATATGGCTACACCTTC. Amino acids: CSGDSEGTYGYTF.

As for this clonotype: A read error may be the cause here, since a much bigger clone is one base away. V usage is TRBV20-1 and J usage is TRBJ2-3; no clear D gene. V shed 3 bases and J shed 4 bases, with 8 bases lying between them. The CDR3 runs to 12 residues. The germline CDR1 and CDR2 sequences are DFQATT and SNEGSKA (reference sequence). The CDR3 nucleotides read TGCAGTGCTAGTGAGCAGTCAGATACGCAGTATTTT. This codes for CSASEQSDTQYF.

This clonotype was found many times. V gene TRBV24-1 combines with J gene TRBJ1-6, with D perhaps matching TRBD1 (5 bases). The V gene's germline CDR1 is KGHDR and CDR2 SFDVKD. The CDR3 totals 14 residues. V was cut by 5 bases and J by 7 bases, with 11 bases left in between. The CDR3 nucleotides are TGTGCCACCAGTGGAGGGACGGAGAATTCACCCCTCCACTTT. It codes for CATSGGTENSPLHF.

This clonotype was detected only a few times. V usage is TRBV5-1 and J usage is TRBJ2-6; D call uncertain. V shed 4 bases and J shed 4 bases, with 9 bases lying between them. Germline assignment: CDR1 SGHRS and CDR2 YFSETQ. The CDR3 runs 14 residues. CDR3 region: CASSAGPGANVLTF. CDR3 nucleotide sequence: TGCGCCAGCAGCGCAGGTCCCGGGGCCAACGTCCTGACTTTC.

This clonotype occurred a few times. The chain employs TRBV12-3 or TRBV12-4 and TRBJ2-5; 12 nucleotides line up with TRBD1. With 6 bases clipped from V and 5 bases from J, the junction kept 10 bases outside the gene matches. CDR3 length equals 16 residues. The CDR3 DNA is TGTGCCAGCAGACCACGGGACAGGGGGCGGCAGGAGACCCAGTACTTC. As protein: CASRPRDRGRQETQYF.

This clonotype was seen more than once but under ten times. The V call is TRBV12-3 or TRBV12-4, the J call TRBJ1-5, with TRBD1 identical over 7 bases. This CDR3 is built from 13 residues. The junction had 2 bases not matched to a gene; V was cut back by 6 bases and J by 3 bases. Here the CDR3 DNA reads TGTGCCAGCAGCGGACAGGACAATCAGCCCCAGCATTTT. This translates into CASSGQDNQPQHF.

The chain has TRBV6-1 and TRBJ2-1; D remains ambiguous. CDR3 length: 14 residues. CDR1 and CDR2 from the germline V gene are MNHNS and SASEGT. V was pared by 6 bases and J by 0 bases, with 9 bases between. Here the CDR3 DNA reads TGTGCCAGCAGAGCTAGGAGCTCCTACAATGAGCAGTTCTTC. Translated: CASRARSSYNEQFF.

Only a few counts were recorded for this clonotype. The chain has TRBV11-3 and TRBJ2-1; 9 bases align to TRBD2. V was pared by 6 bases and J by 5 bases, with 8 bases of the junction left unmatched. Germline V gives CDR1 SGHNT, CDR2 YENEEA. The CDR3 is 15 residues long. CDR3 sequence reads: CASSRIGGGDNEQFF. The CDR3 DNA sequence: TGTGCCAGCAGTCGAATAGGCGGGGGGGACAATGAGCAGTTCTTC.

This clonotype has a handful of counts. This chain links TRBV5-1 with TRBJ2-7, with a tentative D call TRBD1 (6 bases). Germline lookup yields CDR1 SGHRS and CDR2 YFSETQ. Trimming pared 5 bases from V and 1 base from J, leaving 7 bases between. The length of the CDR3 is 12 residues. This chain's CDR3 is CASRTGSYEQYF. The CDR3 nucleotides read TGCGCCAGCAGAACAGGGTCCTACGAGCAGTACTTC.